This TCR beta chain was identified in a study of T cells after yellow fever vaccination (dated by TCRdb to between 2019 and 2020). Regarding the complete study: Libraries from fractions with low cell numbers were prepared with the SMART-Seq v4 Ultra Low Input RNA kit. To track T-cell clones before and after primary and booster YFV17D yellow fever vaccination, bulk TCR alpha and beta repertoires were sequenced longitudinally. The cohort comprised two healthy male donors, one aged 18 to 30 and one aged 30 to 40 years. Blood samples were taken at several timepoints before and after primary and secondary immunization, and bulk PBMC replicates and cell subsets were isolated. The paper as a whole reports these results and caveats: After the booster, most of the clones that had expanded following primary vaccination were detected again (around 95% of CD4 and roughly 90% of CD8), which suggests that memory was broadly maintained. Compared with the primary T-cell response, the secondary T-cell response was faster but weaker, reaching its peak on day 5 rather than on day 15. Because only a couple of donors were included in the study, the extent to which the findings can be generalized is limited. Computational filtering was needed because FACS-sorted repertoires could contain abundant contaminating clonotypes from the bulk population. A small share of clonotypes was detected in both CD4 and CD8 compartments, with the overlap likely arising from convergent recombination.

V and J are truncated by 4 bases and 9 bases respectively, leaving an intervening sequence of 10 bases. The CDR1 and CDR2 encoded by the germline V gene are ENHRY and SYGVKD. The CDR3 runs 12 residues from the cysteine to the phenylalanine. CDR3 DNA only is kept here, 36 bases in frame from base 1. TCR cDNA was made using 5'RACE template switching, a step that added a universal primer site and unique molecular identifiers. cDNA synthesis was primed from both the TCR alpha and TCR beta constant segments. Library amplification used two PCR steps, and the second PCR step added sample barcodes and sequencing adapters. Sequencing of libraries was performed on Illumina HiSeq 2500 (2x100 bp) or NovaSeq (2x150 bp). In the original analysis: Reads were demultiplexed and collapsed into UMI consensus sequences with MIGEC, and V(D)J alignment was performed with MiXCR. Clonotypes responding to the vaccine were identified with edgeR on replicate PBMC samples, with the criteria of FDR below 0.01 and a log2 fold change above 5 up to day 15. Bulk clonotypes were assigned CD4 or CD8 identity according to which sequenced CD4 or CD8 repertoire held them at higher abundance. Through fastp at Q25 and MiXCR, TCRdb rebuilt clones from the public reads, retaining in-frame beta chains. Merged by CDR3 protein, the rows form single entries marked with the most common genes and DNA. These V and J calls originate from TCRdb's pipeline instead of the authors' own analysis. The sample table holds roughly 180,000 distinct CDR3 sequences, of which about 6% were seen once. Together, the top ten hold 2.9% of the sample.

This clonotype has a handful of counts. Its cognate antigen has yet to be identified. The input lacks base qualities; no much larger clone sits a single base away. The sample's treatment or condition label, in plain terms: live attenuated yellow fever vaccine strain. A standard Ficoll-Paque protocol was used to isolate PBMCs from peripheral blood. Dynabeads CD4 and CD8 positive selection kits were used to isolate the CD4 and CD8 T-cell fractions. TriZol was used to extract RNA from bulk PBMCs, from CD4 and CD8 fractions, and from dextramer-positive and dextramer-negative fractions. The sequenced sample was CD4+ T cells sorted from PBMCs, obtained on the day of the first yellow fever vaccination. The clonotype was recovered from a man aged 18 to 29 who received the YFV17D yellow fever vaccine. The chain is made from TRBV10-3 and TRBJ2-1, with the D gene uncertain. The nucleotide sequence reads as follows: TGTGCCATCAGTGCGGAGTGGGGTGAGCAGTTCTTC. It is translated as CAISAEWGEQFF.